Each of the 8 T cell receptor beta chains below was sequenced from the same sample in a study of glioma-infiltrating T cells. Using RNA template, CDR3s of TCR alpha and beta were amplified with iRepertoire arm-PCR. TCRdb re-called the multiplex PCR reads with MiXCR, one entry per CDR3 protein. The table has 84,000 or so distinct CDR3 sequences, about 23% seen once. Sequences were obtained from glioma tissue, nonneoplastic brain tissue, or PBMCs (not recorded which). The receptor source for this set is a human donor with low-grade glioma or glioblastoma, undergoing nonglioma brain surgery, or in good health (not recorded which).

About this clonotype itself: Being one base from a much bigger clone, this may be a read error. V usage is TRBV19 and J usage is TRBJ1-2; unclear D gene. The CDR3 contains 13 residues. Germline V gene sequence: CDR1 LNHDA, CDR2 SQIVND (reference sequence). CDR3 sequence (DNA): TGTGCCAGAAGTATATTGACGGAGTATGGCTACACCTTC. It specifies CARSILTEYGYTF.

This clonotype was picked up many times. The CDR3 here is CASSFLGPEAFF. CDR3 coding DNA: TGTGCCAGCAGCTTCTTAGGGCCTGAAGCTTTCTTT. The genes are TRBV7-9 and TRBJ1-1; D remains unclear. Germline assignment: CDR1 SEHNR and CDR2 FQNEAQ (reference sequence). The CDR3 runs to 12 residues. Trimming shortened V by 3 bases and J by 6 bases, and 8 bases separated the two germline ends.

This clonotype was counted a few times. V gene TRBV20-1 combines with J gene TRBJ2-1; D ambiguous. CDR1 is DFQATT, CDR2 SNEGSKA, per germline (reference sequence). The CDR3 loop spans 11 amino acids. The CDR3: CSAGDRVTQFF. DNA for the CDR3: TGCAGCGCTGGAGACCGGGTCACGCAGTTCTTC.

There are many counts of this clonotype. The chain joins TRBV7-6 to TRBJ2-1; 13 bases are shared with TRBD2. CDR1 is SGHVS, CDR2 FNYEAQ, per germline. The trim removed 3 bases at V and 9 bases at J, leaving 5 bases unmatched. The CDR3 extends over 15 amino acids. The CDR3, as DNA: TGTGCCAGCAGCTTTACTAGCGGGGGGGCAGGTGAGCAGTTCTTC. It codes for CASSFTSGGAGEQFF.

This clonotype was found many times. The V gene is TRBV20-1, the J gene TRBJ1-3, with a tentative D call TRBD1 (5 bases). CDR1 DFQATT and CDR2 SNEGSKA come from the germline V gene (reference sequence). The CDR3 extends over 13 amino acids. The V end lost 3 bases, the J end lost 4 bases, and 10 bases lay between the germline ends. CDR3 sequence reads: CSASTGPGNTIYF. The CDR3 DNA reads TGCAGTGCTAGCACAGGACCAGGAAACACCATATATTTT.

CDR3 sequence reads: CASSETSGTTDTQYF. Written as DNA, the CDR3 is TGTGCCAGTAGTGAGACTAGCGGGACCACAGATACGCAGTATTTT. J is TRBJ2-3 and V is TRBV19, with 11 bases fitting TRBD2. The germline gives CDR1 LNHDA, CDR2 SQIVND (reference sequence). The CDR3 is 15 amino acids. The trim removed 5 bases at V and 2 bases at J, leaving 3 bases unmatched.

The chain is built from TRBV12-3 or TRBV12-4 and TRBJ1-2, with no clear D. The CDR3 consists of 14 residues. Trimming removed 2 bases at V and 4 bases at J, with 11 bases between. The CDR3: CASSLTTRGYGYTF. The CDR3 nucleotides are TGTGCCAGCAGTTTAACTACCCGGGGCTATGGCTACACCTTC.

This clonotype was detected many times. The chain couples TRBV7-2 to TRBJ2-5; maybe TRBD1 (6 bases). CDR1 is SGHTA, CDR2 FQGNSA, per germline. The CDR3 spans 16 residues. Trimming stripped 1 base from V and 4 bases from J, with 16 bases between. CDR3 bases: TGTGCCAGCAGCTTAGGGGGCAGGGGAAGGACAGAGACCCAGTACTTC. This translates into CASSLGGRGRTETQYF. The whole variable domain, remainder taken from reference TRBV7-2 and TRBJ2-5, is GAGVSQSPSNKVTEKGKDVELRCDPISGHTALYWYRQSLGQGLEFLIYFQGNSAPDKSGLPSDRFSAERTGGSVSTLTIQRTQQEDSAVYLCASSLGGRGRTETQYFGPGTRLLVL.